This T cell receptor (beta chain) appears in the sequencing data of a study of T cell responses to AZD1222 COVID-19 vaccine. At the level of the study: Pooling covered second doses at about 4 or about 12 weeks.

Points on this clone: Antigen: not known.

Regarding the study as a whole: There were mostly white British donors and more females than males, and clonal diversity was possibly underestimated. None of the repertoires were sampled until the peak T cell response had passed.

The method was immunoSEQ multiplex PCR; TCRdb's version includes in-frame clones alone and lacks a portion of them. The sample has some 110,000 clones, roughly 80% seen once. The germline V gene has CDR1 SNHLY and CDR2 FYNNEI. The length of the CDR3 is 19 residues. Trimming took off 5 bases at V and 2 bases at J, with 25 bases between the two ends. The sequenced sample was peripheral blood, obtained on day 0 of AZD1222 vaccination. This TCR was sampled from an adult in good health. V gene TRBV2 combines with J gene TRBJ2-4; tentative D call: TRBD2 (5 bases). CDR3: CASSIILRPSHVTKNIQYF. Written as DNA, the CDR3 is TGTGCCAGCAGTATAATACTCCGACCTAGCCATGTAACCAAAAACATTCAGTACTTC.